This record looks at one T cell receptor beta chain sequence and its context. From germline, CDR1 is MNHEY and CDR2 SMNVEV (reference sequence). This CDR3 comprises 13 residues. V gave up 3 bases and J gave up 3 bases, with 9 bases separating them. This entry is derived from a study of blood T cell repertoires in COVID-19. Study-level information: Sites across the United States, Italy and Spain contributed samples from acute and convalescent COVID-19. Sources were T cells, B-cell-depleted T cells, or PBMCs; the material itself was cDNA or gDNA.

One Seattle source followed patients from active infection through their disease course. How the authors handled the data: The authors estimated nucleated cell counts from reference gene primer amplification. Profiling relied on immunoSEQ multiplex PCR, and the TCRdb table lists in-frame clones only, not all of them. The V and J calls and clone size are taken from that table; D and trimming were inferred from the DNA. The sample gives some 310,000 clones, approximately 87% of which show up once; less than 3.5% is in the top ten. Sequences were obtained from peripheral blood. The sequence came from a woman aged 25 to 39 with COVID-19, enrolled during active disease. The V call is TRBV27, the J call TRBJ2-7; D remains ambiguous. CDR3: CASSFSEFYEQYF. The DNA of the CDR3 is TGTGCCAGCAGTTTCTCTGAGTTCTACGAGCAGTACTTC.